This T cell receptor (beta chain) was captured by sequencing in a study of shared clonotypes between healthy human individuals. Study observations and caveats: Sorted-subset sequencing was shown by rarefaction to be incomplete despite large depth. It was observed that roughly 5.5% of naive CD4 clonotypes were shared across several donors.

Trimming removed 1 base from V and 9 bases from J, with 9 bases in between. The CDR3 is made up of 11 amino acids. Germline values: CDR1 GTSNPN, CDR2 SVGIG (reference sequence). Worth noting for this clone: What it binds is unknown.

The DNA input per sorted-subset replicate PCR was about 180 ng, corresponding to tens of thousands of T cell genomes. Produced via immunoSEQ multiplex PCR; TCRdb's table is partial and in-frame only. The sample lists 2 million or so clones; roughly 95% were seen once. This chain joins TRBV30 and TRBJ1-2; no clear D. The sequenced material came from naive CD4+ T cells sorted from blood. Subset described: CD45RA+ positively selected. The source is a man between 18 and 35 years old in good health. The CDR3 DNA sequence: TGTGCCTGGAGTGGCCCCTTGCGCTACACCTTC. It encodes CAWSGPLRYTF. Filled out from reference TRBV30 and TRBJ1-2, the complete variable domain reads SQTIHQWPATLVQPVGSPLSLECTVEGTSNPNLYWYRQAAGRGLQLLFYSVGIGQISSEVPQNLSASRPQDRQFILSSKKLLLSDSGFYLCAWSGPLRYTFGSGTRLTVV.